The 26 T cell receptor beta chains below come from one sample, sequenced in a study of blood T cell repertoires in COVID-19. TCRdb's table, derived via immunoSEQ multiplex PCR, lists solely in-frame clones and lacks some. The table lists tens of thousands of clones, about 88% of them singletons. The sequencing input was peripheral blood. These receptors all stem from a man aged 45-65 years with acute or convalescent COVID-19.

The V gene is TRBV2, the J gene TRBJ1-3; D is uncertain. Germline values: CDR1 SNHLY, CDR2 FYNNEI. The germline V and J ends were trimmed by 5 bases and 0 bases, with 11 bases remaining between them. This CDR3 has 15 amino acids. CDR3 coding DNA: TGTGCCAGCAGTCCCTATAGTGGCTCTGGAAACACCATATATTTT. Translated: CASSPYSGSGNTIYF. Complete variable domain (other parts from reference TRBV2 and TRBJ1-3): EPEVTQTPSHQVTQMGQEVILRCVPISNHLYFYWYRQILGQKVEFLVSFYNNEISEKSEIFDDQFSVERPDGSNFTLKIRSTKLEDSAMYFCASSPYSGSGNTIYFGEGSWLTVV.

The chain joins TRBV27 to TRBJ2-1, with 12 bases identical to TRBD2. The CDR3 contains 18 residues. The V gene end was trimmed by 2 bases and the J gene end by 0 bases; junction bases not matched to a gene: 5. The germline CDR1 and CDR2 sequences are MNHEY and SMNVEV (reference sequence). The CDR3 sequence is CASSLGTSGLSSYNEQFF. CDR3 sequence (DNA): TGTGCCAGCAGTTTAGGGACTAGCGGGCTGAGCTCCTACAATGAGCAGTTCTTC.

The V call is TRBV6-5, the J call TRBJ1-5; D not certain. The germline V and J ends were trimmed by 6 bases and 0 bases, with 12 bases remaining between them. The germline gives CDR1 MNHEY, CDR2 SVGAGI. The CDR3 runs to 15 residues. The CDR3 bases are TGTGCCAGCAGAAAAAAGAGTTATAGCAATCAGCCCCAGCATTTT. Encoded protein: CASRKKSYSNQPQHF.

The chain couples TRBV6-1 to TRBJ2-3; TRBD2 matches 13 bases. The V gene end was trimmed by 4 bases and the J gene end by 0 bases; junction bases not matched to a gene: 7. CDR1 MNHNS and CDR2 SASEGT come from the germline V gene. There are 18 residues in the CDR3. The CDR3 nucleotides are TGTGCCAGCAGTGTTAAACTAGCGGGGGGGATTAGCACAGATACGCAGTATTTT. Its translation is CASSVKLAGGISTDTQYF.

The V gene is TRBV6-5, the J gene TRBJ1-4; no firm D call. Trimming took off 6 bases at V and 5 bases at J, with 16 bases between the two ends. The CDR3 sequence is 15 residues long. CDR1 and CDR2 (germline): MNHEY, SVGAGI. The CDR3 protein is CASRSTGVGNEKLFF. In DNA, the CDR3 is TGTGCCAGCAGATCGACCGGAGTAGGCAATGAAAAACTGTTTTTT.

The V and J genes are TRBV28 and TRBJ1-5; 9 nucleotides align to TRBD1. The V gene's germline CDR1 is MDHEN and CDR2 SYDVKM. After removal of 6 bases from V and 3 bases from J, the junction contained 6 bases not matched to a gene. This CDR3 region has 15 residues. The DNA for the CDR3 is TGTGCCAGCAGGCGAGGGACAGGGTACAATCAGCCCCAGCATTTT. Translated: CASRRGTGYNQPQHF.

This clone was counted once. The chain links TRBV7-2 to TRBJ2-5, with TRBD1 as a possible D gene (5 bases). Trimming cost V 1 base and J 7 bases, with 16 bases left between them. The CDR3 loop spans 15 amino acids. CDR1 SGHTA and CDR2 FQGNSA come from the germline V gene. The CDR3 DNA is TGTGCCAGCAGCTTAGGATTGCAGGGCTCGGGGACCCAGTACTTC. The encoded protein is CASSLGLQGSGTQYF.

This chain joins TRBV13 and TRBJ1-1; the D is unclear. The V end lost 0 bases, the J end lost 1 base, and 6 bases lay between the germline ends. Germline CDR1 reads PRHDT; CDR2 reads FYEKMQ (reference sequence). The CDR3 contains 14 residues. DNA of the CDR3: TGTGCCAGCAGCTTAGGGCTAGGGAACACTGAAGCTTTCTTT. It yields the protein CASSLGLGNTEAFF.

This sequence joins TRBV7-9 and TRBJ1-1; D not resolved. The CDR3 has 14 residues. Trimming took off 4 bases at V and 1 base at J, with 10 bases between the two ends. Germline V gives CDR1 SEHNR, CDR2 FQNEAQ (reference sequence). For the CDR3, the DNA is TGTGCCAGCAGCTACCCCGCAGGGAACACTGAAGCTTTCTTT. Amino acids: CASSYPAGNTEAFF.

This chain links TRBV6-5 with TRBJ2-5; 11 positions agree with TRBD1. Germline CDR1 is MNHEY and CDR2 is SVGAGI. The ends lost 6 bases at V and 10 bases at J; junction bases unmatched: 13. The CDR3 is 15 amino acids. CDR3 region: CASRGGTGGEWDQYF. As DNA, the CDR3 is TGTGCCAGCAGAGGGGGGACAGGGGGAGAGTGGGACCAGTACTTC.

In DNA form, the CDR3 reads TGTGCCACCAGTGATCGGTCGGGGACAGGGGGGCTTGGTGAAGCTTTCTTT. Translated: CATSDRSGTGGLGEAFF. This chain uses TRBV24-1 with TRBJ1-1; 11 bases line up with TRBD1. V was pared by 3 bases and J by 7 bases, with 12 bases of the junction left unmatched. The CDR3 has 17 residues. CDR1 is KGHDR, CDR2 SFDVKD, per germline.

The chain links TRBV28 to TRBJ2-1; D perhaps matches TRBD2 (5 bases). The germline gives CDR1 MDHEN, CDR2 SYDVKM. The CDR3 consists of 14 residues. V dropped 6 bases and J dropped 1 base, with 10 bases sitting between them. The CDR3 sequence: CASSSDLSYNEQFF. CDR3 bases: TGTGCCAGCAGCTCGGACTTGTCCTACAATGAGCAGTTCTTC.

The genes are TRBV27 and TRBJ1-6; TRBD1 matches at 8 bases. This CDR3 has 14 residues. Germline trimming cut 6 bases from V and 7 bases from J; bases unmatched to any gene: 5. CDR1 MNHEY and CDR2 SMNVEV come from the germline V gene (reference sequence). CDR3 in amino acids: CASRTDRGNSPLHF. DNA for the CDR3: TGTGCCAGCAGAACTGACAGGGGAAATTCACCCCTCCACTTT.

This chain uses TRBV27 with TRBJ2-3; D is perhaps TRBD2 (6 bases). Germline V gene data show CDR1 as MNHEY and CDR2 as SMNVEV (reference sequence). The CDR3 loop spans 16 amino acids. V lost 4 bases and J 4 bases, leaving 18 bases between the germline ends. The CDR3 DNA sequence: TGTGCCAGCAGTTCACCTCGACTAGTGGTAGCAGATACGCAGTATTTT. It codes for CASSSPRLVVADTQYF.

The chain links TRBV3-1 (or the pseudogene TRBV3-2) to TRBJ2-7; D may be TRBD1 (5 bases). V was trimmed by 4 bases and J by 0 bases, leaving 10 bases between them. In germline, CDR1 is LGHDT, CDR2 YNNKEL (reference sequence). CDR3 size: 14 residues. CDR3 region: CASSPATVSYEQYF. Written as DNA, the CDR3 is TGTGCCAGCAGCCCAGCGACAGTCTCCTACGAGCAGTACTTC.

This clone appeared once. J is TRBJ1-1 and V is TRBV11-2, with 7 bases fitting TRBD1. This CDR3 has 12 amino acids. Germline trimming cut 5 bases from V and 5 bases from J; bases unmatched to any gene: 2. CDR1 SGHAT and CDR2 FQNNGV come from the germline V gene. The CDR3 DNA is TGTGCCAGCAGCAAACAGGGGACTGAAGCTTTCTTT. It encodes CASSKQGTEAFF.

V is TRBV7-9 and J is TRBJ2-1; the match to TRBD1 covers 7 bases. CDR1 and CDR2 (germline): SEHNR, FQNEAQ (reference sequence). V dropped 1 base and J dropped 4; count of bases not matched to a gene: 4. CDR3 length equals 15 residues. CDR3 sequence reads: CASSLGQGYYNEQFF. The CDR3 coding sequence is TGTGCCAGCAGCTTAGGACAGGGATATTACAATGAGCAGTTCTTC.

The chain combines TRBV21-1 with TRBJ2-5; TRBD2, as called in the table, went unchecked against the DNA. TRBV21-1 is tagged as a pseudogene. CDR3 size: 18 residues. The CDR3 here is CASSKDRVAGERQETQYF. In nucleotides, the CDR3 is TGTGCCAGCAGCAAAGATCGCGTCGCGGGAGAAAGACAAGAGACCCAGTACTTC.

The chain employs TRBV2 and TRBJ2-2; 9 bases are shared with TRBD2. The germline gives CDR1 SNHLY, CDR2 FYNNEI. The CDR3 is 14 residues long. Trimming removed 7 bases from V and 7 bases from J; junction bases left unmatched: 7. CDR3 in DNA: TGTGCCAGCACGCTAGCGGGGTGGGTCGGGGAGCTGTTTTTT. This translates into CASTLAGWVGELFF.

V gene TRBV3-1 (or the pseudogene TRBV3-2) combines with J gene TRBJ1-5; D remains ambiguous. V lost 0 bases and J lost 5, with 5 bases in between. The CDR3 has 13 amino acids. Germline CDR1 LGHDT, CDR2 YNNKEL (reference sequence). CDR3 sequence reads: CASSQDRYQPQHF. CDR3 DNA sequence: TGTGCCAGCAGCCAAGACCGGTATCAGCCCCAGCATTTT.

The chain recombines TRBV6-5 with TRBJ1-6, with a possible D match to TRBD1 (5 bases). There are 16 residues in the CDR3. Germline values: CDR1 MNHEY, CDR2 SVGAGI. Between the trimmed V and J ends, which lost 2 bases and 9 bases, there was a span of 17 bases. The CDR3 bases are TGTGCCAGCAGTTACCTTTCGGGCAGGGATAGTTCACCCCTCCACTTT. This encodes CASSYLSGRDSSPLHF.

In DNA, the CDR3 is TGTGCCAGCAGCCAAAGCGGCATTGAGCAGTTCTTC. Protein product: CASSQSGIEQFF. This chain joins TRBV14 and TRBJ2-1; D is possibly TRBD2 (5 bases). This CDR3 has 12 residues. V lost 2 bases, J lost 9 bases, and 8 bases lay in between. Per germline, CDR1 SGHDN and CDR2 FVKESK.

The V and J genes are TRBV30 and TRBJ2-3, with 10 bases aligning to TRBD2. The CDR3 extends over 15 amino acids. Germline CDR1 and CDR2: GTSNPN and SVGIG (reference sequence). Losses at the gene ends were 1 base for V and 1 base for J; bases not matched to a gene: 2. The CDR3, as DNA: TGTGCCTGGAGTGAAAGCGGGGGGGGCACAGATACGCAGTATTTT. Translated: CAWSESGGGTDTQYF.

This sequence joins TRBV6-2 or TRBV6-3 and TRBJ2-1, with 8 nucleotides matching TRBD1. Germline trimming cut 6 bases from V and 6 bases from J; bases unmatched to any gene: 7. Germline CDR1 MNHEY, CDR2 SVGEGT. The length of the CDR3 is 14 residues. CDR3 coding DNA: TGTGCCAGCAGCGACAGGGGCGGTTTCAATGAGCAGTTCTTC. Residues: CASSDRGGFNEQFF.

This chain links TRBV6-5 with TRBJ2-1; 13 bases are a match to TRBD2. The CDR3 is made up of 16 amino acids. V gave up 2 bases and J gave up 6 bases; unmatched junction bases: 4. In germline, CDR1 is MNHEY, CDR2 SVGAGI. CDR3 residues: CASSYRTSGRANEQFF. CDR3 nucleotide sequence: TGTGCCAGCAGTTACCGCACTAGCGGGAGGGCCAATGAGCAGTTCTTC.

The rearrangement links TRBV7-2 to TRBJ2-1; D possibly corresponds to TRBD2 (5 bases). Germline V CDR1 and CDR2: SGHTA, FQGNSA. The CDR3 consists of 14 residues. V lost 4 bases and J lost 9, with 16 bases in between. For the CDR3, the DNA is TGTGCCAGCAGCTCCCTAGCTCCGGTCGGTGAGCAGTTCTTC. It specifies CASSSLAPVGEQFF.